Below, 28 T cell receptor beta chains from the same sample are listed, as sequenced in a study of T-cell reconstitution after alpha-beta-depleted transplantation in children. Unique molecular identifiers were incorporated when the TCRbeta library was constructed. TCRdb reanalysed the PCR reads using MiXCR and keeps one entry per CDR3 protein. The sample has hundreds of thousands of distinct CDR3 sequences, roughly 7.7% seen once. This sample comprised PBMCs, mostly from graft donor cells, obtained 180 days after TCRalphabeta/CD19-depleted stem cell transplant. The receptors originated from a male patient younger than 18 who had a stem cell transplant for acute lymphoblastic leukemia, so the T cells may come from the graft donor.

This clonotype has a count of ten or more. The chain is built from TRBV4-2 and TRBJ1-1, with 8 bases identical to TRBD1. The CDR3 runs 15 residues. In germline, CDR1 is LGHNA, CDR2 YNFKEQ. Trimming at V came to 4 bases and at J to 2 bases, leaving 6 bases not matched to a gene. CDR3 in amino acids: CASSPSDRVNTEAFF. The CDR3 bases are TGTGCCAGCAGCCCCTCGGACAGGGTAAACACTGAAGCTTTCTTT.

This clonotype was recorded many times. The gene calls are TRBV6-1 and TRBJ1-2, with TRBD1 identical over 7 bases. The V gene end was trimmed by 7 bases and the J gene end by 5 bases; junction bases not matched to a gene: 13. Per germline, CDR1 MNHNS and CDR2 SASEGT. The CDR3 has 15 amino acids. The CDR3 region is CASTSEGGQSYGYTF. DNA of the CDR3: TGTGCCAGCACCTCTGAGGGGGGACAGTCATATGGCTACACCTTC.

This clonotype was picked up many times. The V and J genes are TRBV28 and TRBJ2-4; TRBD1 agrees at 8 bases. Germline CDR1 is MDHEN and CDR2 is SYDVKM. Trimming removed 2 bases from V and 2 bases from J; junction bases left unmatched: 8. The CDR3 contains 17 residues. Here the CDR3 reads CASSLSRQGASKNIQYF. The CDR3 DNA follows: TGTGCCAGCAGTTTAAGCCGGCAGGGGGCATCCAAAAACATTCAGTACTTC. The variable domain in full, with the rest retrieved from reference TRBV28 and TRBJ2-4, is DVKVTQSSRYLVKRTGEKVFLECVQDMDHENMFWYRQDPGLGLRLIYFSYDVKMKEKGDIPEGYSVSREKKERFSLILESASTNQTSMYLCASSLSRQGASKNIQYFGAGTRLSVL.

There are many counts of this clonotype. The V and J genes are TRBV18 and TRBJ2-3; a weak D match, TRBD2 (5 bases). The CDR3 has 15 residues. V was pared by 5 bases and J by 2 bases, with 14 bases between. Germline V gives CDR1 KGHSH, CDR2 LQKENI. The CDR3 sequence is CASSGRAGITDTQYF. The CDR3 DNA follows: TGTGCCAGCTCAGGGCGGGCAGGAATCACAGATACGCAGTATTTT. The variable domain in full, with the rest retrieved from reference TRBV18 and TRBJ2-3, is NAGVMQNPRHLVRRRGQEARLRCSPMKGHSHVYWYRQLPEEGLKFMVYLQKENIIDESGMPKERFSAEFPKEGPSILRIQQVVRGDSAAYFCASSGRAGITDTQYFGPGTRLTVL.

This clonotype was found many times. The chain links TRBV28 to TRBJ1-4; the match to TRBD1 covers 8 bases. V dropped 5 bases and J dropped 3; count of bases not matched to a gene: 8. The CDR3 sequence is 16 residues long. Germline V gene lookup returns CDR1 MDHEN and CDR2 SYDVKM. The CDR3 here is CASSTSGQGSNEKLFF. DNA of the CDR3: TGTGCCAGCAGTACTTCTGGACAGGGTTCTAATGAAAAACTGTTTTTT.

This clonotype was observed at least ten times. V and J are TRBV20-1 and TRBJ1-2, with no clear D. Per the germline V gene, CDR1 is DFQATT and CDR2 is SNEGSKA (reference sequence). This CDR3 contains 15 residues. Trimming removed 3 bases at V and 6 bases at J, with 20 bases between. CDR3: CSASRLLDGRDGYTF. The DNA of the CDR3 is TGCAGTGCTAGCCGACTTCTGGACGGGAGGGATGGCTACACCTTC.

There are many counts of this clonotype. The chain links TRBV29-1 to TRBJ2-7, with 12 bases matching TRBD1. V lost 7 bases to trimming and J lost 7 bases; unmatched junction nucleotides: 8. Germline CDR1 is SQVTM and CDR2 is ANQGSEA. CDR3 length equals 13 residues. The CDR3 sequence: CSAAGQGAYEQYF. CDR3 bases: TGCAGCGCCGCGGGACAGGGGGCGTATGAGCAGTACTTC.

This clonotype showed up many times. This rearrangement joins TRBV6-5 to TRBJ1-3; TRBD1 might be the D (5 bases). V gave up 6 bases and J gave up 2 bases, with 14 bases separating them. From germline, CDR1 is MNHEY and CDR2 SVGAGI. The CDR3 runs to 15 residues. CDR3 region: CASSWDSLAGNTIYF. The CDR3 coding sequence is TGTGCCAGCAGCTGGGACTCTTTGGCTGGAAACACCATATATTTT.

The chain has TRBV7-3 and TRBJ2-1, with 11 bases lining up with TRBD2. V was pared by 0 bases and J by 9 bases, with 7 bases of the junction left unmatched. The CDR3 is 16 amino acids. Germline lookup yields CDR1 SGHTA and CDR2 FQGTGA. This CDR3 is CASSLTETSGKGEQFF. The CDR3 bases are TGTGCCAGCAGCTTAACCGAGACTAGCGGGAAGGGTGAGCAGTTCTTC.

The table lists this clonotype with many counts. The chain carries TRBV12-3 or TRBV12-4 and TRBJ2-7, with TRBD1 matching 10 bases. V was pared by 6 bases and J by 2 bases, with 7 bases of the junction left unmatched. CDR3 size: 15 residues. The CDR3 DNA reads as TGTGCCAGCAGCCTCCGGGACAGGGGTCCCTACGAGCAGTACTTC. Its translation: CASSLRDRGPYEQYF.

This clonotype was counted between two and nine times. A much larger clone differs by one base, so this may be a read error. The DNA of the CDR3 is TGCAGTGCTCGGGACAGAGTCTCCTACGAGCAGTACTTC. Its protein is CSARDRVSYEQYF. The rearrangement uses TRBV20-1 and TRBJ2-7; the match to TRBD1 covers 7 bases. The CDR3 covers 13 residues. In germline, CDR1 is DFQATT, CDR2 SNEGSKA (reference sequence). The ends lost 5 bases at V and 0 bases at J; junction bases unmatched: 4.

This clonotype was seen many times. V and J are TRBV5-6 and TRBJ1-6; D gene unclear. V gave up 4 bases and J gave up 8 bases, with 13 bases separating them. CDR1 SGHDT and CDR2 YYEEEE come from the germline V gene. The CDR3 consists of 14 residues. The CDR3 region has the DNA TGTGCCAGCAGCCTGGGAACGGTAGATTCACCCCTCCACTTT. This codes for CASSLGTVDSPLHF.

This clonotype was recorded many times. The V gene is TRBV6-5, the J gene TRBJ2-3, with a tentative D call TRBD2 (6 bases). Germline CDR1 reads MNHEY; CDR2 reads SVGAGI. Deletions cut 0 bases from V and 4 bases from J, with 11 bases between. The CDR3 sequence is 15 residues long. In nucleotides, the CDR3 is TGTGCCAGCAGTTACTCGGCCGGGAGTGCAGATACGCAGTATTTT. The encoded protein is CASSYSAGSADTQYF.

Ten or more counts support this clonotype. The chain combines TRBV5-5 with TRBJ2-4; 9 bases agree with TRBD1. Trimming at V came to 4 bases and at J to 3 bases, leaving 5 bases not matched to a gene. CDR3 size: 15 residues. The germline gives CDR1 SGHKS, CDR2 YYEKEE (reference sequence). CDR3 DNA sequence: TGTGCCAGCAGCCCGGACAGGGGAGGCAAAAACATTCAGTACTTC. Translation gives CASSPDRGGKNIQYF. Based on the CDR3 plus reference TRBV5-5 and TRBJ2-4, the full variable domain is DAGVTQSPTHLIKTRGQQVTLRCSPISGHKSVSWYQQVLGQGPQFIFQYYEKEERGRGNFPDRFSARQFPNYSSELNVNALLLGDSALYLCASSPDRGGKNIQYFGAGTRLSVL.

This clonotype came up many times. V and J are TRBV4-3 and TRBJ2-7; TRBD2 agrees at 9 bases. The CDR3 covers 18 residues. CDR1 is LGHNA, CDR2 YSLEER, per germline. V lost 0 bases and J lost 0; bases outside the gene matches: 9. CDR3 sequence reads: CASSQDLVAGASSYEQYF. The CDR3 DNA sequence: TGCGCCAGCAGCCAAGATTTGGTAGCGGGGGCGAGCTCCTACGAGCAGTACTTC.

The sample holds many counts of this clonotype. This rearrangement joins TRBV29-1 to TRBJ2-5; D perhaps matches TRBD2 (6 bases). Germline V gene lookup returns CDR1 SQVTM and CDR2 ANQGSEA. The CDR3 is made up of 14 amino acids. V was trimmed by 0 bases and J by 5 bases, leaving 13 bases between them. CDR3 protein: CSVEDSRLAETQYF. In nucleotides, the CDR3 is TGCAGCGTTGAAGATAGTCGTCTAGCGGAGACCCAGTACTTC.

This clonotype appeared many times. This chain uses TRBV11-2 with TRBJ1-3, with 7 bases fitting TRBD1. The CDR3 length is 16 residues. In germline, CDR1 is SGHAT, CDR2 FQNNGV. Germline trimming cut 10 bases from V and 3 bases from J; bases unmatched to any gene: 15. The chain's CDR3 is CAILESPRGHGNTIYF. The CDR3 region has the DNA TGTGCCATCCTCGAGTCACCGAGGGGGCATGGAAACACCATATATTTT.

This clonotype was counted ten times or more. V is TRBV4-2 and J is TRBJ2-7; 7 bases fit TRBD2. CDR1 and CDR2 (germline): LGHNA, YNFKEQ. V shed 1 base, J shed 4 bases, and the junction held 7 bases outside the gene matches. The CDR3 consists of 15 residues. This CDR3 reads CASSQGGLAAYEQYF. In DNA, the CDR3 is TGTGCCAGCAGCCAAGGTGGCCTAGCGGCGTACGAGCAGTACTTC.

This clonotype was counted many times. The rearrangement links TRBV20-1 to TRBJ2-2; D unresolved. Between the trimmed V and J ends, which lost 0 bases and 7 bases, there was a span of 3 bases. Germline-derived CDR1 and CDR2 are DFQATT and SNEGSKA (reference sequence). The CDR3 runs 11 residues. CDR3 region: CSARENGELFF. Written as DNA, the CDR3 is TGCAGTGCTAGAGAAAACGGGGAGCTGTTTTTT.

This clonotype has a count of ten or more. As DNA, the CDR3 is TGTGCCATCAGGGCCAGGGATGTCGAAAAACTGTTTTTT. As protein: CAIRARDVEKLFF. J is TRBJ1-4 and V is TRBV10-3; D is perhaps TRBD1 (5 bases). V lost 6 bases to trimming and J lost 8 bases, with 13 bases between them. The CDR3 covers 13 residues. Germline CDR1 ENHRY, CDR2 SYGVKD.

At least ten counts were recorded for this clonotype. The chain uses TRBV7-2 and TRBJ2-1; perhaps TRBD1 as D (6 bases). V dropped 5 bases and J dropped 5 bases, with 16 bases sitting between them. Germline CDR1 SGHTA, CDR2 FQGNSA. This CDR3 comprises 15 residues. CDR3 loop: CASSPTFQGNNEQFF. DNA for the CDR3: TGTGCCAGCAGCCCAACCTTCCAGGGGAACAATGAGCAGTTCTTC. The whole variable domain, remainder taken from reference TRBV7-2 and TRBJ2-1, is GAGVSQSPSNKVTEKGKDVELRCDPISGHTALYWYRQSLGQGLEFLIYFQGNSAPDKSGLPSDRFSAERTGGSVSTLTIQRTQQEDSAVYLCASSPTFQGNNEQFFGPGTRLTVL.

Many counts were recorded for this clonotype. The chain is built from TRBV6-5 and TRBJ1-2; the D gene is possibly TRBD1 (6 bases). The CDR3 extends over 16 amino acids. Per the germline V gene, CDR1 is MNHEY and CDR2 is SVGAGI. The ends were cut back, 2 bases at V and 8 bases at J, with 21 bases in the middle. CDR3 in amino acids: CASSYLQRGRVPGYTF. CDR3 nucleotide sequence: TGTGCCAGCAGTTACCTCCAGCGGGGGCGTGTGCCGGGCTACACCTTC.

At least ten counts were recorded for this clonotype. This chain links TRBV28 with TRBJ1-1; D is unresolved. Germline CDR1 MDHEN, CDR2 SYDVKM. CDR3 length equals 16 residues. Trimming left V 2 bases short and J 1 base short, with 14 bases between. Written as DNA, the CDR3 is TGTGCCAGCAGTTTACACTTCAGCGTTTGGAACACTGAAGCTTTCTTT. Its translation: CASSLHFSVWNTEAFF.

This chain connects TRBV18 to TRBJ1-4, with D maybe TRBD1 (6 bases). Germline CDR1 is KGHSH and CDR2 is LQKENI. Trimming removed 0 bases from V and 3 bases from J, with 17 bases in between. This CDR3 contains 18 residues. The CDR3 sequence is CASSPPPELQGANEKLFF. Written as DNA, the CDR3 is TGTGCCAGCTCACCACCACCCGAGCTACAGGGTGCTAATGAAAAACTGTTTTTT.

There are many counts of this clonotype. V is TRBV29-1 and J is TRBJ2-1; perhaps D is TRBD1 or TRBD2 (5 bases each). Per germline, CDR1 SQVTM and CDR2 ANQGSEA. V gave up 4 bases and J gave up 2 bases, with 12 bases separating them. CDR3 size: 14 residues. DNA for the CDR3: TGCAGCGTTGGGGTGAGGGACCCCTACAATGAGCAGTTCTTC. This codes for CSVGVRDPYNEQFF.

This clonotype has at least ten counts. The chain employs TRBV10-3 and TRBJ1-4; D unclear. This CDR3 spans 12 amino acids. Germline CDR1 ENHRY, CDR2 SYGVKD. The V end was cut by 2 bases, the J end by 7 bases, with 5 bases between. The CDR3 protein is CAISEGREKLFF. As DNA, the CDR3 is TGTGCCATCAGTGAGGGTCGTGAAAAACTGTTTTTT.

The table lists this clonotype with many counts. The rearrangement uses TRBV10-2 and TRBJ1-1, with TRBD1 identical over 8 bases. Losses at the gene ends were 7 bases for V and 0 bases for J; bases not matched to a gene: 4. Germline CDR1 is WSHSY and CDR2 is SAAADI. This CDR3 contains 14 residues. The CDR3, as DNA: TGCGCCAGCACTCCGGGACAGGTGAACACTGAAGCTTTCTTT. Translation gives CASTPGQVNTEAFF.

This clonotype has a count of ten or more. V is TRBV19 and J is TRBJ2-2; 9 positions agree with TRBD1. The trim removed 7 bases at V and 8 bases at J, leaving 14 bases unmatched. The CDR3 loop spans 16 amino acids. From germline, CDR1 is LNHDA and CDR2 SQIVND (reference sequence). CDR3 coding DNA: TGTGCCAGTAAGGACACAGGGGGCCGGGCTTTGGGGGAGCTGTTTTTT. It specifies CASKDTGGRALGELFF. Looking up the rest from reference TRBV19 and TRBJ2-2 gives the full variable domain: DGGITQSPKYLFRKEGQNVTLSCEQNLNHDAMYWYRQDPGQGLRLIYYSQIVNDFQKGDIAEGYSVSREKKESFPLTVTSAQKNPTAFYLCASKDTGGRALGELFFGEGSRLTVL.